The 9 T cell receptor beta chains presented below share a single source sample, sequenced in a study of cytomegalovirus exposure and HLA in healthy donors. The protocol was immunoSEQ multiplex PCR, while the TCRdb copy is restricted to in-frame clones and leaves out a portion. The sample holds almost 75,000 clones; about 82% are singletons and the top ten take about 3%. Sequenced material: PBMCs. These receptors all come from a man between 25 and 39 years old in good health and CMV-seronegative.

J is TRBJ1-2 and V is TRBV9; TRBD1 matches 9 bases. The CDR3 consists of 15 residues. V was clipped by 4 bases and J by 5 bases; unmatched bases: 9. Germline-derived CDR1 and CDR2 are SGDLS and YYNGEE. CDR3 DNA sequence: TGTGCCAGCAGCCCGCACCCCGGGACAGGGTATGGCTACACCTTC. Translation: CASSPHPGTGYGYTF.

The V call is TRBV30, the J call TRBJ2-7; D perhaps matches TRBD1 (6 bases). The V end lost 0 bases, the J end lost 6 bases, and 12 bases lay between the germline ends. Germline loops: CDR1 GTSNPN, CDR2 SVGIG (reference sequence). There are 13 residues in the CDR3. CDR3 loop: CAWSVTGTTEQYF. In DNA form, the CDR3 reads TGTGCCTGGAGTGTTACTGGGACAACCGAGCAGTACTTC.

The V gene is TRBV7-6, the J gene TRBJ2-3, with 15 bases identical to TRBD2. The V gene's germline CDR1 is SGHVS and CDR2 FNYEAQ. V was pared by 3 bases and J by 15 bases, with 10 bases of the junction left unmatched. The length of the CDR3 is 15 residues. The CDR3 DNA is TGTGCCAGCAGCTTGGGACTAGCGGGGGGCCCCCCTCCCTATTTT. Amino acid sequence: CASSLGLAGGPPPYF.

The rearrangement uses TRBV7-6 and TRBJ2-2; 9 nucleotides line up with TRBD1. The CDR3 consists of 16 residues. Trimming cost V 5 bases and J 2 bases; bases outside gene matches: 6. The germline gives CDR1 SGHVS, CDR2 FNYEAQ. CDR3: CASSPTGGANTGELFF. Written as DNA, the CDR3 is TGTGCCAGCAGCCCAACAGGGGGCGCAAACACCGGGGAGCTGTTTTTT.

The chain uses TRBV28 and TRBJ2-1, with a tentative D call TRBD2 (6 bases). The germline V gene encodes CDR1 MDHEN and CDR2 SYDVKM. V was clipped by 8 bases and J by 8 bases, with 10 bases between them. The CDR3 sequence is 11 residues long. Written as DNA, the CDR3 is TGTGCCAGCCTGACTAGAGATGAGCAGTTCTTC. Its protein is CASLTRDEQFF.

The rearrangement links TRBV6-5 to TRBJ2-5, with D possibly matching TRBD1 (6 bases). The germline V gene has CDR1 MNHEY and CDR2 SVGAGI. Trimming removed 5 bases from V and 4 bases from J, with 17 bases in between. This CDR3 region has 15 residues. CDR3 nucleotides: TGTGCCAGCAGTAACAGTCCCCAGGGGACAGAGACCCAGTACTTC. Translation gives CASSNSPQGTETQYF.

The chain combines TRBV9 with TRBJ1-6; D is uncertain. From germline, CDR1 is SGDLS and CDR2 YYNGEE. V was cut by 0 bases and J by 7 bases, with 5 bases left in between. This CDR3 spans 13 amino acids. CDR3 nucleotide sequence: TGTGCCAGCAGCGTAGCGGGAAATTCACCCCTCCACTTT. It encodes CASSVAGNSPLHF.

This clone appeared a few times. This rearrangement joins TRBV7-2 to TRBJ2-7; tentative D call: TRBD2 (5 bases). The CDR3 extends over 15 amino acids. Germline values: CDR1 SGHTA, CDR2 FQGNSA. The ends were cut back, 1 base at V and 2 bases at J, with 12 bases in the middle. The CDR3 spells CASSLDGGGTYEQYV. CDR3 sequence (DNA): TGTGCCAGCAGCTTAGATGGCGGAGGTACCTACGAGCAGTACGTC.

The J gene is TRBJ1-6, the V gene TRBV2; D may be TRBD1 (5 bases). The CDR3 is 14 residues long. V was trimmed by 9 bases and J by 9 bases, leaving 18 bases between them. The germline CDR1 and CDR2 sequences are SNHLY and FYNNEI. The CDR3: CARQDARAVSPLHF. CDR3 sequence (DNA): TGTGCCAGACAAGATGCCAGGGCGGTTTCACCCCTCCACTTT.